This T cell receptor (beta chain) was sequenced in a study of Graves' ophthalmopathy and Graves' hyperthyroidism. In the study overall: There was a collection of peripheral blood at initial diagnosis, before any treatment.

This CDR3 contains 13 residues. V gave up 8 bases and J gave up 2 bases; unmatched junction bases: 3. CDR1 and CDR2 (germline): GTSNPN, SVGIG (reference sequence). Concerning this clonotype itself: Its antigen is still unknown.

Study-level results: Ophthalmopathy progression was predicted with approximately 64% sensitivity and roughly 74% specificity. The blood repertoire also included most expanded thyroid clonotypes above 0.001 frequency.

Moderate-to-severe activity, CAS at least 3, NOSPECS at least 4 and duration under 3 months characterized donors with ophthalmopathy. Amplification of TCR beta CDR3 regions used RNA transcripts. The authors performed first-round RT-PCR with HTBI primers and then a second-round multiplex PCR. In TCRdb, the multiplex PCR reads were re-called with MiXCR into one record per CDR3 protein. The sample contains some 200,000 distinct CDR3 sequences, 29% of which appear only once. The clonotype originates from a man aged 50-60 years with Graves' ophthalmopathy. The specimen was peripheral blood. J is TRBJ1-6 and V is TRBV30; 7 bases line up with TRBD1. The CDR3: CAGGTAYNSPLHF. The CDR3 bases are TGTGCCGGCGGGACAGCCTATAATTCACCCCTCCACTTT.